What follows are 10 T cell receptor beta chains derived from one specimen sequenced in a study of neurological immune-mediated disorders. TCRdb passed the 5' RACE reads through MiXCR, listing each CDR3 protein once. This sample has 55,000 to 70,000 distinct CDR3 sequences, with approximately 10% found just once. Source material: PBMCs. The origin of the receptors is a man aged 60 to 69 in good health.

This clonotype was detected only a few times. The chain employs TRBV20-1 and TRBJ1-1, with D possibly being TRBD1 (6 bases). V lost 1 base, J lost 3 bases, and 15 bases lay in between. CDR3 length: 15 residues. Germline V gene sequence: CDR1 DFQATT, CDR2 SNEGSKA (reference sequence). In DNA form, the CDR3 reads TGCAGTGCTAGAGGGACAGTGGCGCCGGACACTGAAGCTTTCTTT. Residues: CSARGTVAPDTEAFF.

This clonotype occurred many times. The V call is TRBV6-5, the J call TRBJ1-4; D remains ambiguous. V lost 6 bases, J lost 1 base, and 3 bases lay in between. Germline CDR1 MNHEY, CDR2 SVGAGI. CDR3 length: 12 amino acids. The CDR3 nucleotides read TGTGCCAGCAGGAGAACTAATGAAAAACTGTTTTTT. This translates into CASRRTNEKLFF.

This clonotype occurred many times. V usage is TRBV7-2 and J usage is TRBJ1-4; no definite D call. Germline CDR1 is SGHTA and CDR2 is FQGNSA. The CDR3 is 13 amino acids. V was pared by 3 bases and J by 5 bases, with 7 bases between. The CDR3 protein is CASSFSLNEKLFF. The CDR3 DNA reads TGTGCCAGCAGCTTCTCGCTGAATGAAAAACTGTTTTTT.

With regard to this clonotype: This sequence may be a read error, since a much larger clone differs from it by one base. The CDR3 loop reads CASSHYGGVWDQPQYF. The CDR3 coding sequence is TGTGCCAGCAGTCATTACGGGGGGGTGTGGGATCAGCCCCAGTATTTT. The chain joins TRBV27 to TRBJ1-5; TRBD2 matches 8 bases. With the DNA end fitting TRBJ2-3 better, the J assignment may be wrong. The CDR3 covers 16 residues. Looked up from germline, CDR1 is MNHEY and CDR2 is SMNVEV (reference sequence).

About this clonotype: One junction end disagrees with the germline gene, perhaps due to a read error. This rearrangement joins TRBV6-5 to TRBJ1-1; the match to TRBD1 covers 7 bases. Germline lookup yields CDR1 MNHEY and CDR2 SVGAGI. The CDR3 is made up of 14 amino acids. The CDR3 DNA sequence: TGTGCCAACAGCAGGGACAGCATGAACACTGAAGCTTTCTTC. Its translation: CANSRDSMNTEAFF.

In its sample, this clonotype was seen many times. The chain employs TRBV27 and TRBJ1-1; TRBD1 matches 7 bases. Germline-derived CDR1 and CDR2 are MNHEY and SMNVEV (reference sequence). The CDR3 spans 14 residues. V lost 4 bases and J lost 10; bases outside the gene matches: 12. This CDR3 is CASSSPGQRGVAFF. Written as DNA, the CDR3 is TGTGCCAGCAGTTCCCCGGGACAGCGAGGGGTAGCTTTCTTT.

The CDR3 DNA follows: TGTGCCAGTAGTAACCAGGACAGGGGGCGGACTGAAGCTTTCTTT. Encoded protein: CASSNQDRGRTEAFF. The chain has TRBV19 and TRBJ1-1; 11 nucleotides agree with TRBD1. Germline loops: CDR1 LNHDA, CDR2 SQIVND (reference sequence). Losses at the gene ends were 4 bases for V and 5 bases for J; bases not matched to a gene: 6. This CDR3 has 15 amino acids.

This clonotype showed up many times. The CDR3 sequence: CSAGSLAYNEQFF. CDR3 DNA: TGCAGTGCCGGTAGTTTAGCCTACAATGAGCAGTTCTTC. The chain couples TRBV20-1 to TRBJ2-1; no clear D. This CDR3 spans 13 amino acids. Per germline, CDR1 DFQATT and CDR2 SNEGSKA (reference sequence). Trimming pared 6 bases from V and 2 bases from J, leaving 11 bases between.

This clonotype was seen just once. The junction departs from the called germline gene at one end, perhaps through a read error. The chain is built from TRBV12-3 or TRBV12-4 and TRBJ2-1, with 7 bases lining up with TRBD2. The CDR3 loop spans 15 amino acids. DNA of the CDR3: TGTTCCAGCACACCAGCGGGGTTAACCTACAATGAGCAGTTCTTC. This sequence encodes CSSTPAGLTYNEQFF.

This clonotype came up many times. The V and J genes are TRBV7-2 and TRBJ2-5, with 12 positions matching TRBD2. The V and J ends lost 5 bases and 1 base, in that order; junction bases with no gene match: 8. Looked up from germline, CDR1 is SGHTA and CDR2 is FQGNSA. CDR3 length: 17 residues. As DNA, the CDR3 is TGTGCCAGCAGCCCCCAAAGGACTAGCGGGGCCCAAGAGACCCAGTACTTC. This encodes CASSPQRTSGAQETQYF.